Shown below are 26 T cell receptor gamma chains from a single sample sequenced in a study of human gamma delta and Vdelta1 T cells. What these receptors recognize is not known. TCRdb re-called the PCR reads via CATT. The table shows roughly 10,000 gamma-chain clones, with around 50% occurring only once. The sequenced sample was Vdelta1 gamma-delta T cells from blood grown in culture (DOT cells). The receptor source for this set is a human donor in good health.

With regard to this clone: This clone may be a read error of a much larger clone one base away. The rearrangement links TRGV3 to TRGJ1 or TRGJ2. CDR1 is VTNTFY and CDR2 is YDVSTARD in the germline V gene (reference sequence). V lost 0 bases to trimming and J lost 6 bases; unmatched junction nucleotides: 5. The CDR3 totals 13 residues. This CDR3 reads CATWDRRAYKKLF. The CDR3, as DNA: TGTGCCACCTGGGACAGGCGGGCTTATAAGAAACTCTTT.

The chain combines TRGV9 with TRGJ1 or TRGJ2. CDR1 is GITISATS and CDR2 is ISYDGTV in the germline V gene (reference sequence). This CDR3 region has 14 residues. The V and J ends lost 0 bases and 6 bases, in that order; junction bases with no gene match: 8. The CDR3 DNA sequence: TGTGCCTTGTGGGAGGTGCGTCCTTCTTATAAGAAACTCTTT. Its protein product is CALWEVRPSYKKLF.

The rearrangement links TRGV5 to TRGJ1 or TRGJ2. Germline CDR1 VINAFY, CDR2 YDVSNSKD. Trimming removed 3 bases from V and 9 bases from J; junction bases left unmatched: 11. The CDR3 sequence is 13 residues long. CDR3: CATWDSLIGKKLF. The CDR3 DNA is TGTGCCACCTGGGACTCGCTTATCGGTAAGAAACTCTTT.

As to this clone: This CDR3 is also generated by other DNA sequences in the sample. The chain recombines TRGV8 with TRGJ1 or TRGJ2. Germline CDR1 is VENAVY and CDR2 is YDSYNSRV. CDR3 length equals 14 residues. J lost 1 base, V lost 4 bases, and 7 bases had no gene match. CDR3 sequence: CATWDGQNYYKKLF. CDR3 nucleotides: TGTGCCACCTGGGACGGTCAAAATTATTATAAGAAACTCTTT.

The sample holds a few counts of this clone. This sequence joins TRGV10 and TRGJP1. Being an ORF, TRGV10 has a function that is uncertain. J was trimmed by 4 bases and V by 8 bases; bases with no gene match: 5. This CDR3 comprises 13 residues. The chain's CDR3 is CAAWDFTGWFKIF. The CDR3 nucleotides are TGTGCTGCGTGGGATTTCACTGGTTGGTTCAAGATATTT.

The V and J genes are TRGV9 and TRGJ1 or TRGJ2. The germline CDR1 and CDR2 sequences are GITISATS and ISYDGTV (reference sequence). V lost 4 bases and J lost 3; bases outside the gene matches: 3. This CDR3 region has 12 residues. CDR3 nucleotide sequence: TGTGCCTTGTGGGACCTTTATTATAAGAAACTCTTT. Protein sequence: CALWDLYYKKLF.

This chain joins TRGV3 and TRGJ1 or TRGJ2. CDR3 length: 15 residues. CDR1 VTNTFY and CDR2 YDVSTARD come from the germline V gene (reference sequence). The V and J ends lost 1 base and 1 base, in that order; junction bases with no gene match: 7. The CDR3, as DNA: TGTGCCACCTGGGACAGTAAGAAAAATTATTATAAGAAACTCTTT. Translated: CATWDSKKNYYKKLF.

Sample share makes this clone medium-sized. The sample contains more than one DNA sequence encoding this CDR3. The chain is built from TRGV5 and TRGJ1 or TRGJ2. J gave up 3 bases and V 0 bases, and 2 bases lay outside the gene matches. CDR1 VINAFY and CDR2 YDVSNSKD come from the germline V gene. This CDR3 has 13 amino acids. The CDR3 region has the DNA TGTGCCACCTGGGACAGGCTTTATTATAAGAAACTCTTT. As protein: CATWDRLYYKKLF.

There are a few counts of this clone. The genes are TRGV4 and TRGJ1 or TRGJ2. J lost 8 bases, V lost 5 bases, and 6 bases had no gene match. CDR3 length: 11 residues. Germline CDR1 is EGSTGY and CDR2 is YDSYTSSV. The CDR3 is CATWGHHKKLF. DNA of the CDR3: TGTGCCACCTGGGGCCATCATAAGAAACTCTTT.

Remarks on this clone: The same CDR3 can be traced to other DNA sequences in this sample. The rearrangement joins TRGV4 to TRGJ1 or TRGJ2. In germline, CDR1 is EGSTGY, CDR2 YDSYTSSV. J lost 4 bases, V lost 6 bases, and 3 bases had no gene match. The CDR3 has 11 residues. CDR3 sequence: CATWTYYKKLF. CDR3 bases: TGTGCCACCTGGACCTATTATAAGAAACTCTTT.

This clone showed up just a few times. The gene calls are TRGV8 and TRGJP2. The CDR3 has 16 amino acids. Trimming at V came to 4 bases and at J to 1 base, leaving 9 bases not matched to a gene. Germline CDR1 and CDR2: VENAVY and YDSYNSRV. The CDR3 here is CATWEEGASSDWIKTF. As DNA, the CDR3 is TGTGCCACCTGGGAAGAGGGGGCTAGTAGTGATTGGATCAAGACGTTT.

This clone has more than one count but fewer than ten. The chain joins TRGV4 to TRGJP2. This CDR3 comprises 17 residues. With 0 bases clipped from V and 4 bases from J, the junction kept 11 bases outside the gene matches. Germline CDR1 reads EGSTGY; CDR2 reads YDSYTSSV. CDR3 DNA sequence: TGTGCCACCTGGGATGGGCCAAGAGGGAATAGTGATTGGATCAAGACGTTT. This gives the protein CATWDGPRGNSDWIKTF.

This clone was found once. One base away lies a much larger clone, so this may be a sequencing read error. The chain carries TRGV3 and TRGJ1 or TRGJ2. The CDR3 extends over 11 amino acids. Germline CDR1 reads VTNTFY; CDR2 reads YDVSTARD (reference sequence). The CDR3 is CAPWDGYKKLF. The CDR3 coding sequence is TGTGCCCCCTGGGACGGTTATAAGAAACTCTTT.

This sequence joins TRGV2 and TRGJ1 or TRGJ2. Germline-derived CDR1 and CDR2 are EGSNGY and YDSYNSKV. There are 14 residues in the CDR3. V was pared by 0 bases and J by 6 bases, with 8 bases of the junction left unmatched. The CDR3 loop reads CATWDGPFGYKKLF. The CDR3 bases are TGTGCCACCTGGGACGGGCCATTCGGTTATAAGAAACTCTTT.

In this sample, this clone turned up a few times. V and J are TRGV4 and TRGJ1 or TRGJ2. The CDR3 has 12 residues. The germline gives CDR1 EGSTGY, CDR2 YDSYTSSV. J gave up 7 bases and V 1 base, and 4 bases lay outside the gene matches. CDR3 sequence reads: CATWDGPYKKLF. CDR3 bases: TGTGCCACCTGGGATGGTCCCTATAAGAAACTCTTT.

The V and J genes are TRGV4 and TRGJP2. The J segment lost 7 bases and the V segment lost 0 bases, leaving 11 bases of the junction unmatched. CDR1 EGSTGY and CDR2 YDSYTSSV come from the germline V gene. This CDR3 is built from 16 residues. CDR3 sequence: CATWDGERGTDWIKTF. DNA for the CDR3: TGTGCCACCTGGGATGGGGAGCGGGGTACTGATTGGATCAAGACGTTT.

This clone appeared a single time. V and J are TRGV2 and TRGJ1 or TRGJ2. Trimming took 2 bases from V and 10 from J; bases not matched to a gene: 5. The length of the CDR3 is 11 residues. CDR1 EGSNGY and CDR2 YDSYNSKV come from the germline V gene. This chain's CDR3 is CATWDEQKKLF. The CDR3 DNA follows: TGTGCCACCTGGGACGAACAGAAGAAACTCTTT.

This chain joins TRGV8 and TRGJP2. V lost 0 bases, J lost 2 bases, and 6 bases stayed unmatched. Germline CDR1 VENAVY, CDR2 YDSYNSRV. CDR3 length: 16 amino acids. As DNA, the CDR3 is TGTGCCACCTGGGATAGGCCGGGGAGTAGTGATTGGATCAAGACGTTT. It encodes CATWDRPGSSDWIKTF.

This clone was found a few times. J is TRGJ1 or TRGJ2 and V is TRGV5. V gave up 6 bases and J gave up 9 bases; unmatched junction bases: 14. The V gene's germline CDR1 is VINAFY and CDR2 YDVSNSKD. The CDR3 covers 13 residues. The CDR3 loop reads CATWCGLPLKKLF. The CDR3 nucleotides read TGTGCCACCTGGTGTGGACTCCCACTTAAGAAACTCTTT.

V is TRGV3 and J is TRGJ1 or TRGJ2. Looked up from germline, CDR1 is VTNTFY and CDR2 is YDVSTARD (reference sequence). CDR3 size: 12 residues. The V gene end was trimmed by 4 bases and the J gene end by 7 bases; junction bases not matched to a gene: 7. CDR3 DNA sequence: TGTGCCACCTGGGATGGGGGGTATAAGAAACTCTTT. Its translation: CATWDGGYKKLF.

Concerning this clone: One end of the junction fails to match germline, which may point to a read error. This sequence joins TRGV10 and TRGJ1 or TRGJ2. TRGV10 carries the ORF label, with uncertain function. The CDR3 has 9 amino acids. CDR3 sequence (DNA): TGTGCTGCGTGGGATAAGAAGCTCTTT. This encodes CAAWDKKLF.

This clone was seen a handful of times. This chain links TRGV8 with TRGJP2. This CDR3 contains 14 residues. Trimming took 4 bases from V and 5 from J; bases not matched to a gene: 7. CDR1 VENAVY and CDR2 YDSYNSRV come from the germline V gene. The CDR3 DNA is TGTGCCACCTGGGAGAGCAAGAGTGATTGGATCAAGACGTTT. It specifies CATWESKSDWIKTF.

This clone was found a few times. Other DNA sequences in this specimen translate into the identical CDR3. The chain couples TRGV3 to TRGJ1 or TRGJ2. There are 13 residues in the CDR3. Per germline, CDR1 VTNTFY and CDR2 YDVSTARD (reference sequence). Trimming cost V 0 bases and J 7 bases; bases outside gene matches: 6. The CDR3 loop reads CATWDRSGYKKLF. The CDR3 nucleotides are TGTGCCACCTGGGACAGGTCGGGCTATAAGAAACTCTTT.

Regarding this clone: The junction does not match germline at one end; this may be a read error. The chain uses TRGV3 and TRGJ1 or TRGJ2. CDR1 VTNTFY and CDR2 YDVSTARD come from the germline V gene (reference sequence). CDR3 length equals 13 residues. The CDR3 loop reads CATWDGDYYKNLF. The CDR3 coding sequence is TGTGCCACCTGGGACGGAGATTATTATAAGAATCTCTTT.

The chain combines TRGV5 with TRGJP2. V lost 0 bases and J lost 5; bases outside the gene matches: 3. Germline CDR1 is VINAFY and CDR2 is YDVSNSKD. The CDR3 has 14 amino acids. This CDR3 is CATWDRKSDWIKTF. The CDR3 coding sequence is TGTGCCACCTGGGACAGGAAGAGTGATTGGATCAAGACGTTT.

The chain joins TRGV8 to TRGJP2. This CDR3 has 15 amino acids. Germline lookup yields CDR1 VENAVY and CDR2 YDSYNSRV. V gave up 5 bases and J gave up 2 bases; unmatched junction bases: 8. The CDR3 region is CATWVKLSSDWIKTF. The CDR3 region has the DNA TGTGCCACCTGGGTCAAGTTAAGTAGTGATTGGATCAAGACGTTT.